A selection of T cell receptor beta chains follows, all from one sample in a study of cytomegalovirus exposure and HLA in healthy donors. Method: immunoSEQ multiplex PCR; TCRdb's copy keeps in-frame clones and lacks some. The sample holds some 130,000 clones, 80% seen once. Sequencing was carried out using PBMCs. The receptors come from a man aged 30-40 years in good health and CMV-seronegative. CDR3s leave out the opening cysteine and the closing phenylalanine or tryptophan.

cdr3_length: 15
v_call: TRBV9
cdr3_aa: ASSAARRQGKSTEAF

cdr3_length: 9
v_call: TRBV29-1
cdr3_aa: SVGGGYEQY

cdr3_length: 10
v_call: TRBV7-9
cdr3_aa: AEGAAKNIQY

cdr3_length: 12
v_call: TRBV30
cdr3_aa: AWSVDPPGWGYT

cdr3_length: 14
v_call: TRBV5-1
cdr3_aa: ASSFPEGSGANVLT

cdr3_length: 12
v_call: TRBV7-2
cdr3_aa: ASSQRTANEKLF

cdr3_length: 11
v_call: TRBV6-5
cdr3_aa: ASSSGPYYGYT

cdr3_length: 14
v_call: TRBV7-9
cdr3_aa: ASSPRLAGLYNEQF

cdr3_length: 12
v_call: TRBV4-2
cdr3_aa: ASSQITTSYEQY

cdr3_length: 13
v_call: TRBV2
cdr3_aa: ASSEDIVLNTEAF

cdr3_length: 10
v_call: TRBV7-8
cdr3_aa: ASSSQGGGYT

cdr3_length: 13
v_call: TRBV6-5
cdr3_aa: ASSVDRGRNQPQH

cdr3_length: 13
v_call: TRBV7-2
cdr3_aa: ASSLDRLLGNTIY

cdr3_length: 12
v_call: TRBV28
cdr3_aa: ASSVGQGAGGYT

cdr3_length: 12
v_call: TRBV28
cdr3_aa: ASIGPGRLETQY

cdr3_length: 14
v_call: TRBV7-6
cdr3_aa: ASSLERSATNSPLH

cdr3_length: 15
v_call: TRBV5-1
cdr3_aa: ASSLPEGQPGNTEAF